Below are 22 T cell receptor beta chains sequenced from a single sample in a study of human T cells and chemical hapten exposure. Time point indicated: healthy volunteer bleed at 6 weeks. Total RNA came from unfractionated whole blood. From the RACE reads, TCRdb called clonotypes with MiXCR, one entry per CDR3 protein. The table has 65,000 to 80,000 distinct CDR3 sequences, over 8.5% seen once; the top ten hold around 1.6%. The sequenced sample was whole blood. These receptors came from a male donor in good health. Some clones in this sample may be carry-over from other donors' samples.

This clonotype has just a few counts. This chain joins TRBV6-1 and TRBJ1-1; no reliable D call. The CDR3 contains 14 residues. CDR1 and CDR2 (germline): MNHNS, SASEGT. The ends were cut back, 5 bases at V and 2 bases at J, with 12 bases in the middle. CDR3 sequence (DNA): TGTGCCAGCAGTTTTTCGGAGGCTAACACTGAAGCTTTCTTT. Translating gives CASSFSEANTEAFF.

This chain joins TRBV6-5 and TRBJ2-3; 7 nucleotides match TRBD2. The germline V gene has CDR1 MNHEY and CDR2 SVGAGI. The CDR3 is made up of 16 amino acids. V lost 4 bases and J lost 4; bases outside the gene matches: 11. CDR3 DNA sequence: TGTGCCAGCAGTTCCCTCGTAGGGGAGGGTGCAGATACGCAGTATTTT. Protein product: CASSSLVGEGADTQYF.

This clonotype was observed many times. The rearrangement links TRBV6-2 or TRBV6-3 to TRBJ2-5, with D perhaps matching TRBD2 (5 bases). CDR3 length: 15 amino acids. CDR1 and CDR2 from the germline V gene are MNHEY and SVGEGT. Trimming left V 4 bases short and J 5 bases short, with 17 bases between. This CDR3 reads CASSSLRASGETQYF. The CDR3 bases are TGTGCCAGCAGTTCCTTAAGAGCGTCGGGGGAGACCCAGTACTTC.

CDR3 bases: TGTGCCAGCAGTGACAGGGGCTACGAGCAGTACTTC. This gives the protein CASSDRGYEQYF. The J gene is TRBJ2-7, the V gene TRBV25-1; a possible D gene is TRBD1 (6 bases). In germline, CDR1 is MGHDK, CDR2 SYGVNS. This CDR3 is built from 12 residues. The germline V and J ends were trimmed by 3 bases and 3 bases, with 6 bases remaining between them.

This clonotype has a handful of counts. The chain employs TRBV3-1 and TRBJ2-1, with 13 bases that match TRBD2. J was trimmed by 0 bases and V by 2 bases; bases with no gene match: 1. This CDR3 comprises 17 residues. Germline V gene lookup returns CDR1 LGHDT and CDR2 YNNKEL (reference sequence). CDR3 loop: CASSQRTSGSSYNEQFF. The CDR3 DNA follows: TGTGCCAGCAGCCAACGGACTAGCGGGAGCTCCTACAATGAGCAGTTCTTC.

The chain recombines TRBV20-1 with TRBJ2-3; maybe TRBD2 (7 bases). CDR3 size: 13 residues. Germline CDR1 and CDR2: DFQATT and SNEGSKA (reference sequence). V gave up 5 bases and J gave up 3 bases, with 12 bases separating them. For the CDR3, the DNA is TGCAGTGCTGGGGGGGCGAGGACAGATACGCAGTATTTT. Amino acid sequence: CSAGGARTDTQYF.

This clonotype has at least ten counts. V gene TRBV4-3 combines with J gene TRBJ1-6; D gene ambiguous. The CDR3 totals 15 residues. Trimming left V 0 bases short and J 7 bases short, with 10 bases between. The V gene's germline CDR1 is LGHNA and CDR2 YSLEER. In DNA, the CDR3 is TGCGCCAGCAGCCAAGAGGACGGCGGAAATTCACCCCTCCACTTT. Encoded protein: CASSQEDGGNSPLHF.

This clonotype was counted a few times. The genes are TRBV7-9 and TRBJ1-6; no firm D call. Per germline, CDR1 SEHNR and CDR2 FQNEAQ (reference sequence). The CDR3 has 14 amino acids. V lost 0 bases and J lost 10, with 10 bases in between. CDR3 in amino acids: CASSLAGMGSPLHF. CDR3 nucleotides: TGTGCCAGCAGCTTAGCAGGGATGGGCTCACCCCTCCACTTT. Together with reference TRBV7-9 and TRBJ1-6, the CDR3 gives the full variable domain: DTGVSQNPRHKITKRGQNVTFRCDPISEHNRLYWYRQTLGQGPEFLTYFQNEAQLEKSRLLSDRFSAERPKGSFSTLEIQRTEQGDSAMYLCASSLAGMGSPLHFGNGTRLTVT.

V gene TRBV29-1 combines with J gene TRBJ1-4; D is unresolved. V was pared by 6 bases and J by 2 bases, with 10 bases between. This CDR3 has 13 residues. Germline V lookup: CDR1 SQVTM, CDR2 ANQGSEA. CDR3 in amino acids: CSVEVSTNEKLFF. CDR3 coding DNA: TGCAGCGTGGAGGTATCTACTAATGAAAAACTGTTTTTT.

This clonotype showed up just a few times. The V gene is TRBV28, the J gene TRBJ2-3; D might be TRBD1 (5 bases). Germline V gene data show CDR1 as MDHEN and CDR2 as SYDVKM. The length of the CDR3 is 16 residues. Trimming cost V 6 bases and J 3 bases, with 19 bases left between them. For the CDR3, the DNA is TGTGCCAGCAGCCCTTTACCTCCCTCAGGGACAGATACGCAGTATTTT. This codes for CASSPLPPSGTDTQYF.

This clonotype occurred a few times. The V and J genes are TRBV7-9 and TRBJ1-1; D may be TRBD1 (6 bases). Trimming cost V 5 bases and J 4 bases, with 14 bases left between them. This CDR3 comprises 14 residues. The germline V gene has CDR1 SEHNR and CDR2 FQNEAQ (reference sequence). The CDR3 DNA follows: TGTGCCAGCAGCCCTCAACAGGGAAGCACTGAAGCTTTCTTT. Translation: CASSPQQGSTEAFF.

The chain has TRBV6-1 and TRBJ2-7, with D perhaps being TRBD1 or TRBD2 (5 bases each). Germline values: CDR1 MNHNS, CDR2 SASEGT. The V and J ends lost 2 bases and 1 base respectively, with 12 bases between them. The CDR3 contains 15 residues. CDR3 sequence reads: CASSERNGASYEQYF. CDR3 nucleotide sequence: TGTGCCAGCAGTGAAAGAAACGGGGCGTCCTACGAGCAGTACTTC.

The V call is TRBV7-8, the J call TRBJ1-1; no definite D call. Trimming stripped 3 bases from V and 5 bases from J, with 10 bases between. Germline lookup yields CDR1 SGHVS and CDR2 FQNEAQ. The CDR3 length is 13 residues. CDR3 DNA sequence: TGTGCCAGCAGCTTTTCTGGGATGACTGAAGCTTTCTTT. It encodes CASSFSGMTEAFF.

This clonotype was seen a few times. V and J are TRBV5-4 and TRBJ2-2; TRBD2 matches at 8 bases. V lost 4 bases to trimming and J lost 5 bases; unmatched junction nucleotides: 7. The V gene's germline CDR1 is SGHNT and CDR2 YYREEE (reference sequence). CDR3 length: 15 amino acids. Written as DNA, the CDR3 is TGTGCCAGCAGCGCCACTAGCGGACGAACCGGGGAGCTGTTTTTT. The encoded protein is CASSATSGRTGELFF.

This clonotype was picked up many times. V usage is TRBV12-3 or TRBV12-4 and J usage is TRBJ1-5; D is unresolved. The CDR3 runs 12 residues. V was pared by 2 bases and J by 7 bases, with 6 bases between. The CDR3 reads CASSLKGQPQHF. CDR3 sequence (DNA): TGTGCCAGCAGTTTAAAAGGGCAGCCCCAGCATTTT.

The table lists this clonotype with a few counts. The chain links TRBV12-3 or TRBV12-4 to TRBJ2-2; no definite D call. The CDR3 length is 15 residues. Trimming took off 6 bases at V and 0 bases at J, with 11 bases between the two ends. The CDR3 coding sequence is TGTGCCAGCAGACGCGACACGACGAACACCGGGGAGCTGTTTTTT. Protein: CASRRDTTNTGELFF.

Ten or more counts support this clonotype. CDR3 DNA: TGTGCCAGCAGCTTAGCGGGAGGATCCGATACGCAGTATTTT. It encodes CASSLAGGSDTQYF. This chain joins TRBV7-8 and TRBJ2-3; perhaps TRBD2 as D (6 bases). The CDR3 is 14 residues long. Trimming left V 0 bases short and J 6 bases short, with 10 bases between. The germline CDR1 and CDR2 sequences are SGHVS and FQNEAQ.

V is TRBV7-9 and J is TRBJ2-1, with TRBD2 matching over 14 bases. V shed 5 bases and J 6 bases; nucleotides not matched to a gene: 6. This CDR3 is 16 amino acids long. CDR1 is SEHNR and CDR2 is FQNEAQ in the germline V gene (reference sequence). CDR3: CASSPGTSGSRNEQFF. The CDR3 nucleotides are TGTGCCAGCAGCCCGGGGACTAGCGGGAGCCGCAATGAGCAGTTCTTC.

V usage is TRBV19 and J usage is TRBJ2-6; 9 bases fit TRBD2. CDR1 is LNHDA, CDR2 SQIVND, per germline (reference sequence). The CDR3 totals 18 residues. J gave up 0 bases and V 2 bases, and 5 bases lay outside the gene matches. This CDR3 is CASSIRTSANSGANVLTF. The CDR3 bases are TGTGCCAGTAGTATAAGGACTAGCGCAAACTCTGGGGCCAACGTCCTGACTTTC.

The chain combines TRBV28 with TRBJ2-5, with a tentative D call TRBD1 (6 bases). V gave up 2 bases and J gave up 5 bases, with 12 bases separating them. The CDR3 is made up of 14 amino acids. Germline assignment: CDR1 MDHEN and CDR2 SYDVKM. CDR3 loop: CASSLGAGVETQYF. In DNA, the CDR3 is TGTGCCAGCAGTTTAGGGGCAGGGGTCGAGACCCAGTACTTC. The entire variable domain, with the rest obtained from reference TRBV28 and TRBJ2-5, is as follows: DVKVTQSSRYLVKRTGEKVFLECVQDMDHENMFWYRQDPGLGLRLIYFSYDVKMKEKGDIPEGYSVSREKKERFSLILESASTNQTSMYLCASSLGAGVETQYFGPGTRLLVL.

This clonotype came up a few times. The chain joins TRBV5-1 to TRBJ2-3, with D perhaps matching TRBD2 (7 bases). The CDR3 runs to 17 residues. Germline assignment: CDR1 SGHRS and CDR2 YFSETQ. V lost 4 bases and J lost 3, with 21 bases in between. Here the CDR3 reads CASSRNRPRGPTDTQYF. CDR3 nucleotide sequence: TGCGCCAGCAGCCGTAACCGCCCGCGGGGGCCGACAGATACGCAGTATTTT.

The rearrangement links TRBV10-3 to TRBJ2-1; 9 positions match TRBD1. In germline, CDR1 is ENHRY, CDR2 SYGVKD. This CDR3 contains 19 residues. With 5 bases clipped from V and 0 bases from J, the junction kept 14 bases outside the gene matches. This chain's CDR3 is CAISLSRDRAHSSYNEQFF. CDR3 bases: TGTGCCATCAGTTTGAGCCGGGACAGGGCCCACTCCTCCTACAATGAGCAGTTCTTC.